The TCR beta chain under discussion was sequenced for a study of shared clonotypes between healthy human individuals. Study overall: Each donor's CD4 naive and CD4 memory cells filled three plates apiece, CD8 naive two, and CD8 memory one.

The CDR3 totals 14 residues. V lost 7 bases and J lost 1, with 13 bases in between. Germline lookup yields CDR1 MNHNY and CDR2 SVGAGI (reference sequence). Study observations and caveats: A reduction in generation probabilities was seen for non-shared clonotypes relative to those shared by all four donors.

On this clone itself: No antigen is known for it.

CD4+ cell separation produced CD45RA+ naive and CD45RA-negative memory subsets. Method: immunoSEQ multiplex PCR; TCRdb's copy keeps in-frame clones and lacks some. The sample records about 2 million clones, roughly 96% being singletons. The V gene is TRBV6-6, the J gene TRBJ1-1; TRBD1 might be the D (5 bases). The source of this sequence is a man between 18 and 29 years old in good health. Specimen: naive CD4+ T cells sorted from blood. Subset indicated: CD45RA+ positively selected. This CDR3 reads CASTLTGPNTEAFF. CDR3 in DNA: TGTGCCAGCACACTCACGGGGCCGAACACTGAAGCTTTCTTT.